This TCR beta chain was sequenced during a study of high-grade serous ovarian cancer treatment subgroups. Study-wide points: Spatial context was lost because tumors were sequenced in bulk. Clonal relatedness tracked neoantigen level, and by trend copy number and mutation load. Repertoire analysis covered CDR3 alone, not CDR1 or CDR2.

Generated by immunoSEQ multiplex PCR, the TCRdb table keeps only in-frame clones and is missing some. The sample has 8,800 or so clones, approximately 75% seen once; the top ten hold more than 8.5%. The sample holds one count of this clone. Its matching antigen is unknown. The CDR3 totals 14 residues. Trimming shortened V by 2 bases and J by 0 bases, and 5 bases separated the two germline ends. Germline V CDR1 and CDR2: MNHEY, SVGAGI. The tumor samples were collected prior to definitive surgery or chemotherapy. The material sequenced was tumor tissue. The sequence derives from a human donor with high-grade serous ovarian cancer. J is TRBJ1-3 and V is TRBV6-5; no clear D. The CDR3 region has the DNA TGTGCCAGCAGTTACGTGGCCTCTGGAAACACCATATATTTT. It encodes CASSYVASGNTIYF.